Below, 17 T cell receptor beta chains from the same sample are listed, as sequenced in a study of T cell responses to AZD1222 COVID-19 vaccine. The repertoire was sequenced with immunoSEQ multiplex PCR; TCRdb's copy has only in-frame clones and lacks some. This sample yields approximately 89,000 clones, of which about 86% are seen a single time; more than 5% belongs to the top ten. The sample consisted of peripheral blood, taken 28 days after the second AZD1222 dose. The receptors stem from an adult who received the AZD1222 COVID-19 vaccine.

J is TRBJ2-7 and V is TRBV28; a weak D match, TRBD2 (5 bases). V shed 6 bases and J shed 5 bases, with 11 bases lying between them. CDR3 length: 12 residues. CDR1 is MDHEN and CDR2 is SYDVKM in the germline V gene. The CDR3 coding sequence is TGTGCCAGCAGATCGGGGTCTAACGAGCAGTACTTC. Translated, it gives CASRSGSNEQYF.

The genes are TRBV7-3 and TRBJ2-1, with D maybe TRBD2 (6 bases). V lost 5 bases, J lost 7 bases, and 18 bases lay in between. The CDR3 length is 15 residues. Germline-derived CDR1 and CDR2 are SGHTA and FQGTGA. For the CDR3, the DNA is TGTGCCAGCAGCCCCGGGACTCCTGCTAGGAATGAGCAGTTCTTC. Translation gives CASSPGTPARNEQFF. Full variable domain (outside the CDR3, taken from reference TRBV7-3 and TRBJ2-1): GAGVSQTPSNKVTEKGKYVELRCDPISGHTALYWYRQSLGQGPEFLIYFQGTGAADDSGLPNDRFFAVRPEGSVSTLKIQRTERGDSAVYLCASSPGTPARNEQFFGPGTRLTVL.

This chain uses TRBV28 with TRBJ1-4, with a tentative D call TRBD1 (5 bases). Trimming took 3 bases from V and 7 from J, leaving 12 bases between them. The CDR3 is 14 residues long. From germline, CDR1 is MDHEN and CDR2 SYDVKM. CDR3 residues: CASSFSGTGEKLFF. The CDR3 coding sequence is TGTGCCAGCAGTTTCTCTGGGACGGGTGAAAAACTGTTTTTT.

The chain is built from TRBV19 and TRBJ1-6, with TRBD1 matching 7 bases. The CDR3 runs 16 residues. Germline V gene data show CDR1 as LNHDA and CDR2 as SQIVND (reference sequence). The V gene end was trimmed by 1 base and the J gene end by 7 bases; junction bases not matched to a gene: 7. The CDR3, as DNA: TGTGCCAGTAGTATAGTTCTCGACAGGGTAAATTCACCCCTCCACTTT. This encodes CASSIVLDRVNSPLHF.

The rearrangement uses TRBV6-5 and TRBJ1-2; possibly TRBD1 for D (5 bases). V dropped 6 bases and J dropped 8 bases, with 13 bases sitting between them. This CDR3 contains 12 residues. The germline V gene has CDR1 MNHEY and CDR2 SVGAGI. CDR3 protein: CASSDSPEGYTF. The CDR3 coding sequence is TGTGCCAGCAGCGACAGCCCTGAAGGCTACACCTTC.

The rearrangement uses TRBV6-5 and TRBJ2-7, with 8 bases identical to TRBD2. J was trimmed by 4 bases and V by 5 bases; bases with no gene match: 7. The CDR3 loop spans 14 amino acids. Germline loops: CDR1 MNHEY, CDR2 SVGAGI. The CDR3 coding sequence is TGTGCCAGCAGTCCCGGGACTAGGGTATACGAGCAGTACTTC. The encoded protein is CASSPGTRVYEQYF.

The chain recombines TRBV30 with TRBJ1-1; D remains unclear. This CDR3 spans 15 amino acids. V shed 1 base and J shed 5 bases, with 17 bases lying between them. Germline V lookup: CDR1 GTSNPN, CDR2 SVGIG (reference sequence). The CDR3 DNA reads TGTGCCTGGAGTGGGGCTTCCTCGGGTGGGACTGAAGCTTTCTTT. Its protein product is CAWSGASSGGTEAFF.

The chain is built from TRBV5-1 and TRBJ1-4, with a weak D call TRBD1 (6 bases). The CDR3 is made up of 14 amino acids. Trimming removed 4 bases from V and 4 bases from J, with 11 bases in between. Germline CDR1 is SGHRS and CDR2 is YFSETQ. The CDR3 DNA reads TGCGCCAGCAGCGTCAGGGGAATTAATGAAAAACTGTTTTTT. It encodes CASSVRGINEKLFF.

The chain has TRBV10-3 and TRBJ1-1; 9 bases map to TRBD1. The germline V gene encodes CDR1 ENHRY and CDR2 SYGVKD. J gave up 7 bases and V 6 bases, and 9 bases lay outside the gene matches. The CDR3 length is 14 residues. CDR3: CAISPGTGRVEAFF. In DNA form, the CDR3 reads TGTGCCATCAGCCCCGGGACAGGGCGGGTTGAAGCTTTCTTT.

The chain has TRBV27 and TRBJ2-7, with D possibly being TRBD2 (5 bases). The germline CDR1 and CDR2 sequences are MNHEY and SMNVEV (reference sequence). The CDR3 length is 14 residues. V was pared by 5 bases and J by 3 bases, with 14 bases between. CDR3 amino acids: CASSRAEEGYEQYF. The DNA of the CDR3 is TGTGCCAGCAGTAGGGCAGAAGAGGGCTACGAGCAGTACTTC.

The chain links TRBV5-1 to TRBJ2-5; D ambiguous. The CDR3 covers 11 residues. Germline CDR1 SGHRS, CDR2 YFSETQ. V shed 3 bases and J shed 7 bases, with 7 bases lying between them. Here the CDR3 DNA reads TGCGCCAGCAGCTCCAGAGGGACCCAGTACTTC. Encoded protein: CASSSRGTQYF.

The gene calls are TRBV30 and TRBJ2-1; D gene unclear. CDR1 and CDR2 (germline): GTSNPN, SVGIG (reference sequence). The V end was cut by 8 bases, the J end by 0 bases, with 8 bases between. CDR3 length: 12 residues. This CDR3 reads CARGSSYNEQFF. For the CDR3, the DNA is TGTGCCAGAGGTAGCTCCTACAATGAGCAGTTCTTC. Using reference TRBV30 and TRBJ2-1 for the parts outside the CDR3, the full variable domain is SQTIHQWPATLVQPVGSPLSLECTVEGTSNPNLYWYRQAAGRGLQLLFYSVGIGQISSEVPQNLSASRPQDRQFILSSKKLLLSDSGFYLCARGSSYNEQFFGPGTRLTVL.

V is TRBV6-4 and J is TRBJ2-2; D not resolved. This CDR3 has 13 residues. V was shortened by 0 bases and J by 5 bases, with 4 bases between the two germline ends. Per the germline V gene, CDR1 is MRHNA and CDR2 is SNTAGT. CDR3 region: CASSDSATGELFF. The CDR3 nucleotides read TGTGCCAGCAGTGACTCGGCTACCGGGGAGCTGTTTTTT.

The rearrangement joins TRBV5-4 to TRBJ1-5, with TRBD1 identical over 8 bases. This CDR3 has 14 residues. CDR1 and CDR2 (germline): SGHNT, YYREEE (reference sequence). After removal of 2 bases from V and 2 bases from J, the junction contained 0 bases not matched to a gene. DNA of the CDR3: TGTGCCAGCAGCTTACAGGGGGGCAATCAGCCCCAGCATTTT. It specifies CASSLQGGNQPQHF. Based on the CDR3 plus reference TRBV5-4 and TRBJ1-5, the full variable domain is ETGVTQSPTHLIKTRGQQVTLRCSSQSGHNTVSWYQQALGQGPQFIFQYYREEENGRGNFPPRFSGLQFPNYSSELNVNALELDDSALYLCASSLQGGNQPQHFGDGTRLSIL.

This chain links TRBV6-5 with TRBJ2-7; D is unclear. The CDR3 runs to 12 residues. Germline V CDR1 and CDR2: MNHEY, SVGAGI. V dropped 10 bases and J dropped 7 bases, with 17 bases sitting between them. CDR3 sequence reads: CAIWVKMGEQYF. The CDR3 nucleotides read TGTGCCATCTGGGTCAAGATGGGGGAGCAGTACTTC.

The rearrangement uses TRBV24-1 and TRBJ1-5, with D maybe TRBD1 (5 bases). V gave up 4 bases and J gave up 7 bases, with 10 bases separating them. From germline, CDR1 is KGHDR and CDR2 SFDVKD. The CDR3 sequence is 13 residues long. The CDR3 DNA sequence: TGTGCCACCAGTGACCGCTGGGGCCAGCCCCAGCATTTT. Translation gives CATSDRWGQPQHF.

This chain uses TRBV5-4 with TRBJ2-3; TRBD2 matches at 13 bases. Trimming took 4 bases from V and 8 from J; bases not matched to a gene: 10. Germline CDR1 reads SGHNT; CDR2 reads YYREEE (reference sequence). The CDR3 covers 16 residues. The CDR3 sequence is CASSERTSGGPRTQYF. In DNA form, the CDR3 reads TGTGCCAGCAGCGAAAGGACTAGCGGGGGCCCCCGTACGCAGTATTTT.